The entry below gives a single T cell receptor beta chain sequence along with its context. Antigen: not known. Individual cDNA molecules received unique molecular identifiers in the library. Per the authors' pipeline: Sample TCR totals centred on a median of around 92,000, ranging about 20,000 to 700,000. MiXCR, applied by TCRdb to the RACE reads, yields one record per CDR3 protein. The V and J calls shown here were made by TCRdb, not taken from the authors' results. The data contain roughly 200,000 distinct CDR3 sequences, more than 20% of them singletons. The time point was: patch test 1, 2 weeks after DPC sensitization. This sample's treatment: therapeutic diphenylcyclopropenone sensitization with weekly scalp DPC. Before extraction, the whole blood was not fractionated, and total RNA was taken from it. These data come from a study of human T cells and chemical hapten exposure. Overall study results and limits: Counts of TCRs above 1 in 1000 frequency stayed unchanged with DPC sensitization.

CDR3 length: 13 residues. The germline CDR1 and CDR2 sequences are SEHNR and FQNEAQ (reference sequence). V lost 5 bases, J lost 0 bases, and 7 bases lay in between. This chain uses TRBV7-9 with TRBJ1-1; D is unresolved. The specimen was whole blood, collected in connection with sensitization to the hapten diphenylcyclopropenone (DPC). This clonotype was obtained from a woman aged 45 to 65 with alopecia areata. Some clones in this sample may be carry-over from other donors' samples. CDR3 loop: CASSTTLNTEAFF. The CDR3 DNA is TGTGCCAGCAGCACCACGCTGAACACTGAAGCTTTCTTT.